This T cell receptor (beta chain) was recorded in a study of T cell responses to AZD1222 COVID-19 vaccine. As regards this clone: As yet, its antigen is unknown.

Findings of the study overall: Per reports, nearly half of all spike-specific TCRs target regions that are unmutated in variants.

Sequencing was performed with immunoSEQ multiplex PCR; in TCRdb, only in-frame clones are kept and a portion is missing. The sample yields 100,000 or so clones, about 80% seen once. Source: peripheral blood, taken on day 0 of AZD1222 vaccination. The origin of this receptor is an adult in good health.

This CDR3 reads CASSLTPTGGMSNYGYTF. The CDR3 DNA sequence: TGTGCCAGCAGCCTTACCCCCACAGGGGGGATGTCTAACTATGGCTACACCTTC. V usage is TRBV7-2 and J usage is TRBJ1-2; 8 positions match TRBD1. Germline lookup yields CDR1 SGHTA and CDR2 FQGNSA. The CDR3 contains 18 residues. The ends lost 5 bases at V and 0 bases at J; junction bases unmatched: 14.